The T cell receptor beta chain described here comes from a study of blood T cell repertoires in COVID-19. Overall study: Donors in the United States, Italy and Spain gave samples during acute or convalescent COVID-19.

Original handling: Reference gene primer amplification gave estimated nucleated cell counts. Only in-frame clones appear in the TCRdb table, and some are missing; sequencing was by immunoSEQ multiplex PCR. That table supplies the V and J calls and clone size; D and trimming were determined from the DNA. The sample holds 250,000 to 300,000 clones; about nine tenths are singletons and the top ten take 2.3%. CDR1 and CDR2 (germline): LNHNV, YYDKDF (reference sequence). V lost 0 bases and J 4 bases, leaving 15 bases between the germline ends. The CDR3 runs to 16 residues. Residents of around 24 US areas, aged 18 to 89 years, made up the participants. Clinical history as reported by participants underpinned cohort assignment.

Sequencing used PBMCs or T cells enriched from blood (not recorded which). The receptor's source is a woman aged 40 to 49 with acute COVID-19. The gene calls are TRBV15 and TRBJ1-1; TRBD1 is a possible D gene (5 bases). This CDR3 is CATSRDWTSALTEAFF. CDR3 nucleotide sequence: TGTGCCACCAGCAGAGATTGGACATCGGCGCTCACTGAAGCTTTCTTT.